Below, 8 T cell receptor beta chains from the same sample are listed, as sequenced in a study of blood T cell repertoires in COVID-19. The assay was immunoSEQ multiplex PCR, and TCRdb's table has in-frame clones only and misses some. Of hundreds of thousands of clones in the sample, 85% to 90% were seen once. Input material: peripheral blood. The receptor set was obtained from a man aged 80 or over with acute or convalescent COVID-19.

The V call is TRBV6-6, the J call TRBJ2-7, with 9 positions matching TRBD1. The CDR3 consists of 16 residues. V shed 9 bases, J shed 2 bases, and the junction held 14 bases outside the gene matches. Per the germline V gene, CDR1 is MNHNY and CDR2 is SVGAGI (reference sequence). CDR3 in DNA: TGTGCCAGTAGAATGACAGGGGGTACAGGAGCCTACGAGCAGTACTTC. Amino acid sequence: CASRMTGGTGAYEQYF.

V usage is TRBV11-2 and J usage is TRBJ1-6, with D possibly matching TRBD1 (6 bases). The CDR3 consists of 13 residues. V lost 2 bases and J 9 bases, leaving 8 bases between the germline ends. Germline loops: CDR1 SGHAT, CDR2 FQNNGV. The CDR3 DNA is TGTGCCAGCAGCTTAAGGGGGAGTTCACCCCTCCACTTT. It codes for CASSLRGSSPLHF.

The chain combines TRBV5-1 with TRBJ2-7; the match to TRBD1 covers 7 bases. The V gene end was trimmed by 4 bases and the J gene end by 1 base; junction bases not matched to a gene: 2. Per the germline V gene, CDR1 is SGHRS and CDR2 is YFSETQ. This CDR3 is built from 13 residues. CDR3 in DNA: TGCGCCAGCAGCCCAGGGGGTTCCTACGAGCAGTACTTC. This codes for CASSPGGSYEQYF.

The chain carries TRBV5-1 and TRBJ1-3; 8 nucleotides agree with TRBD1. Trimming at V came to 4 bases and at J to 0 bases, leaving 9 bases not matched to a gene. This CDR3 spans 17 amino acids. Germline CDR1 and CDR2: SGHRS and YFSETQ. The DNA for the CDR3 is TGCGCCAGCAGCGGACTCGGGACAGGCTACTCTGGAAACACCATATATTTT. Translating it yields CASSGLGTGYSGNTIYF.

This chain uses TRBV19 with TRBJ1-5; maybe TRBD1 (6 bases). V was clipped by 4 bases and J by 6 bases, with 7 bases between them. Germline V gene data show CDR1 as LNHDA and CDR2 as SQIVND (reference sequence). The CDR3 is 12 amino acids. The CDR3 spells CASSTGVQPQHF. The CDR3 DNA is TGTGCCAGTAGTACAGGGGTTCAGCCCCAGCATTTT.

Remarks on this clone: Other DNA sequences in this sample translate to the same CDR3. The CDR3: CASSYSRGNTEAFF. CDR3 DNA sequence: TGTGCCAGCAGTTACTCCCGGGGGAACACTGAAGCTTTCTTT. The gene calls are TRBV6-5 and TRBJ1-1; D is unclear. Germline CDR1 MNHEY, CDR2 SVGAGI. Trimming stripped 0 bases from V and 1 base from J, with 6 bases between. The CDR3 is 14 residues long.

The chain employs TRBV7-8 and TRBJ1-1, with D possibly being TRBD1 (6 bases). The germline V gene encodes CDR1 SGHVS and CDR2 FQNEAQ. The CDR3 totals 15 residues. Between the trimmed V and J ends, which lost 5 bases and 1 base, there was a span of 14 bases. The CDR3 nucleotides are TGTGCCAGCAGCCTTCCTCTACAGGGGAACACTGAAGCTTTCTTT. It codes for CASSLPLQGNTEAFF.

The J gene is TRBJ1-2, the V gene TRBV27; 8 bases line up with TRBD1. The V segment lost 3 bases and the J segment 4 bases; nucleotides outside the gene matches: 4. CDR3 size: 14 residues. The germline V gene encodes CDR1 MNHEY and CDR2 SMNVEV (reference sequence). Written as DNA, the CDR3 is TGTGCCAGCAGTTTTGGACAGGGAGGCTATGGCTACACCTTC. Encoded protein: CASSFGQGGYGYTF.